This T cell receptor beta chain was identified during a study of blood T cell repertoires in COVID-19. Sequencing was performed with immunoSEQ multiplex PCR; in TCRdb, only in-frame clones are kept and a portion is missing. The table shows some 59,000 clones, with around 73% occurring only once. The CDR3 sequence is 16 residues long. Trimming took 0 bases from V and 1 from J, leaving 12 bases between them. Per germline, CDR1 SGHRS and CDR2 YFSETQ. This sequence was found in a man of 80 years or more with active or convalescent COVID-19. This chain connects TRBV5-1 to TRBJ2-3; D perhaps matches TRBD2 (5 bases). Specimen: peripheral blood. The CDR3 sequence is CASSLGSWRGTDTQYF. DNA for the CDR3: TGCGCCAGCAGCTTGGGCTCTTGGCGGGGCACAGATACGCAGTATTTT.